Listed here are 21 T cell receptor beta chains from one sample, sequenced in a study of OX40 agonist ivuxolimab in advanced cancers. Produced via immunoSEQ multiplex PCR; TCRdb's table is partial and in-frame only. The sample includes 65,000 to 80,000 clones, 86% of them seen just once. The starting material was CD4+ or CD8+ T cells sorted from blood, obtained in a trial of the OX40 agonist ivuxolimab. These receptors originate from an adult with an advanced solid tumor such as melanoma, head and neck, liver or kidney cancer.

The chain employs TRBV5-1 and TRBJ2-2; D not certain. Trimming cost V 4 bases and J 1 base, with 2 bases left between them. CDR3 length: 12 residues. Germline-derived CDR1 and CDR2 are SGHRS and YFSETQ. The CDR3 DNA reads as TGCGCCAGCAGCGAGAACACCGGGGAGCTGTTTTTT. Amino acid sequence: CASSENTGELFF.

V and J are TRBV6-1 and TRBJ2-4; D might be TRBD2 (5 bases). There are 15 residues in the CDR3. Germline-derived CDR1 and CDR2 are MNHNS and SASEGT. Trimming took off 8 bases at V and 9 bases at J, with 23 bases between the two ends. For the CDR3, the DNA is TGTGCCAGCCTGACACCTTTTTCGGGATCGGGCATTCAGTACTTC. Its protein is CASLTPFSGSGIQYF.

The V gene is TRBV5-4, the J gene TRBJ2-3; D remains unclear. The germline V gene has CDR1 SGHNT and CDR2 YYREEE (reference sequence). The CDR3 consists of 14 residues. V lost 3 bases and J lost 0, with 8 bases in between. The CDR3: CASSSRASTDTQYF. The CDR3, as DNA: TGTGCCAGCAGCTCCAGAGCTAGCACAGATACGCAGTATTTT. Looking up the rest from reference TRBV5-4 and TRBJ2-3 gives the full variable domain: ETGVTQSPTHLIKTRGQQVTLRCSSQSGHNTVSWYQQALGQGPQFIFQYYREEENGRGNFPPRFSGLQFPNYSSELNVNALELDDSALYLCASSSRASTDTQYFGPGTRLTVL.

The chain combines TRBV19 with TRBJ2-7; 7 bases match TRBD1. Germline V gene data show CDR1 as LNHDA and CDR2 as SQIVND (reference sequence). V was pared by 3 bases and J by 5 bases, with 10 bases of the junction left unmatched. The CDR3 runs 15 residues. The CDR3 DNA reads TGTGCCAGTAGTATTTCGGGACAGTCAGCCAACGAGCAGTACTTC. Translation: CASSISGQSANEQYF.

The chain is built from TRBV11-1 and TRBJ1-4, with TRBD1 matching 7 bases. The germline V gene has CDR1 SGHAT and CDR2 FQDESV (reference sequence). The CDR3 sequence is 14 residues long. V was clipped by 5 bases and J by 8 bases; unmatched bases: 8. DNA of the CDR3: TGTGCCAGCAGCATAAGGACAGGTCCCGAAAAACTGTTTTTT. This encodes CASSIRTGPEKLFF.

CDR3 sequence: CSVLGLADSSTDTQYF. CDR3 nucleotides: TGCAGCGTTCTGGGACTAGCGGACTCTAGCACAGATACGCAGTATTTT. This chain uses TRBV29-1 with TRBJ2-3; 11 bases are a match to TRBD2. With V trimmed by 5 bases and J by 0 bases, 7 bases remained unmatched. CDR3 length: 16 amino acids. Germline V gene lookup returns CDR1 SQVTM and CDR2 ANQGSEA.

The chain uses TRBV5-1 and TRBJ2-2; D could derive from TRBD1 or TRBD2 (5 bases each). Trimming removed 4 bases from V and 1 base from J, with 11 bases in between. This CDR3 has 15 residues. CDR1 and CDR2 from the germline V gene are SGHRS and YFSETQ. CDR3 residues: CASSASGLNTGELFF. The DNA of the CDR3 is TGCGCCAGCAGCGCCTCGGGGCTGAACACCGGGGAGCTGTTTTTT. Full variable domain (rest looked up from reference TRBV5-1 and TRBJ2-2): KAGVTQTPRYLIKTRGQQVTLSCSPISGHRSVSWYQQTPGQGLQFLFEYFSETQRNKGNFPGRFSGRQFSNSRSEMNVSTLELGDSALYLCASSASGLNTGELFFGEGSRLTVL.

In this sample, this clone turned up a few times. The chain uses TRBV5-5 and TRBJ1-5; D unclear. Germline V gene data show CDR1 as SGHKS and CDR2 as YYEKEE (reference sequence). CDR3 length equals 14 residues. V gave up 4 bases and J gave up 4 bases, with 12 bases separating them. In nucleotides, the CDR3 is TGTGCCAGCAGCCAAGGAGAGGCTAATCAGCCCCAGCATTTT. It translates to CASSQGEANQPQHF. Filled out from reference TRBV5-5 and TRBJ1-5, the complete variable domain reads DAGVTQSPTHLIKTRGQQVTLRCSPISGHKSVSWYQQVLGQGPQFIFQYYEKEERGRGNFPDRFSARQFPNYSSELNVNALLLGDSALYLCASSQGEANQPQHFGDGTRLSIL.

This sequence joins TRBV30 and TRBJ1-1; no definite D call. The CDR3 contains 12 residues. V lost 3 bases and J 4 bases, leaving 9 bases between the germline ends. CDR1 is GTSNPN, CDR2 SVGIG, per germline (reference sequence). In DNA, the CDR3 is TGTGCCTGGAGGGCCCCGGGCACTGAAGCTTTCTTT. Amino acids: CAWRAPGTEAFF.

The V call is TRBV30, the J call TRBJ1-1, with D unresolved. V was pared by 1 base and J by 0 bases, with 6 bases between. CDR3 length: 13 residues. The V gene's germline CDR1 is GTSNPN and CDR2 SVGIG (reference sequence). The DNA of the CDR3 is TGTGCCTGGAGTGCCAGAATGAACACTGAAGCTTTCTTT. Protein: CAWSARMNTEAFF.

This clone was counted a single time. This chain's CDR3 is CASSLSHSDGYTF. CDR3 DNA sequence: TGTGCCAGCAGCTTATCCCACTCCGATGGCTACACCTTC. The chain carries TRBV11-1 and TRBJ1-2; D is unclear. This CDR3 region has 13 residues. Germline V gives CDR1 SGHAT, CDR2 FQDESV (reference sequence). V lost 2 bases and J lost 6, with 10 bases in between.

The CDR3 region is CASSGTGGREKLFF. CDR3 in DNA: TGTGCCAGCAGCGGGACAGGGGGACGTGAAAAACTGTTTTTT. This chain joins TRBV7-9 and TRBJ1-4; 11 nucleotides agree with TRBD1. Unmatched junction bases numbered 3, after V lost 5 bases and J lost 7 bases. Germline V gene sequence: CDR1 SEHNR, CDR2 FQNEAQ (reference sequence). The CDR3 has 14 amino acids.

CDR3 sequence reads: CASSERLAQPQHF. The CDR3 nucleotides are TGTGCCAGCAGTGAGCGTTTGGCTCAGCCCCAGCATTTT. The chain uses TRBV6-1 and TRBJ1-5; no reliable D call. The CDR3 loop spans 13 amino acids. Germline lookup yields CDR1 MNHNS and CDR2 SASEGT. The ends were cut back, 3 bases at V and 6 bases at J, with 9 bases in the middle.

This clone was counted a single time. This chain joins TRBV6-5 and TRBJ2-7; D gene ambiguous. Germline values: CDR1 MNHEY, CDR2 SVGAGI. The CDR3 runs to 15 residues. The germline V and J ends were trimmed by 6 bases and 0 bases, with 15 bases remaining between them. Here the CDR3 reads CASSRSRSFSYEQYF. DNA of the CDR3: TGTGCCAGCAGCAGGTCCAGGTCCTTCTCCTACGAGCAGTACTTC.

The rearrangement uses TRBV2 and TRBJ2-7; D is ambiguous. CDR1 and CDR2 (germline): SNHLY, FYNNEI. There are 11 residues in the CDR3. The germline V and J ends were trimmed by 6 bases and 3 bases, with 6 bases remaining between them. CDR3 protein: CASSQNYEQYF. The CDR3 DNA follows: TGTGCCAGCAGCCAGAACTACGAGCAGTACTTC.

The CDR3, as DNA: TGCGCCAGCAGTGAGAGGTGGGCCGGGGAGCTGTTTTTT. Residues: CASSERWAGELFF. This chain uses TRBV10-2 with TRBJ2-2; the D is unclear. Germline V gives CDR1 WSHSY, CDR2 SAAADI. The length of the CDR3 is 13 residues. V dropped 2 bases and J dropped 6 bases, with 7 bases sitting between them.

This clone showed up just once. The V call is TRBV6-6, the J call TRBJ2-1; the match to TRBD1 covers 11 bases. The CDR3 runs to 14 residues. Unmatched junction bases numbered 2, after V lost 6 bases and J lost 4 bases. Germline CDR1 and CDR2: MNHNY and SVGAGI (reference sequence). The CDR3 reads CASRGTGGYNEQFF. The DNA for the CDR3 is TGTGCCAGCAGGGGGACAGGGGGTTACAATGAGCAGTTCTTC.

The chain links TRBV7-7 to TRBJ2-2, with 7 nucleotides matching TRBD2. From germline, CDR1 is SSHAT and CDR2 FNYEAQ (reference sequence). With V trimmed by 8 bases and J by 4 bases, 7 bases remained unmatched. The CDR3 totals 14 residues. The CDR3 coding sequence is TGTGCCAGCTCCCTGAGCGGGATCACCGGGGAGCTGTTTTTT. As protein: CASSLSGITGELFF. The full variable domain, in which reference TRBV7-7 and TRBJ2-2 provide the parts outside the CDR3, is GAGVSQSPRYKVTKRGQDVTLRCDPISSHATLYWYQQALGQGPEFLTYFNYEAQPDKSGLPSDRFSAERPEGSISTLTIQRTEQRDSAMYRCASSLSGITGELFFGEGSRLTVL.

J is TRBJ1-1 and V is TRBV4-3; D is ambiguous. Trimming removed 1 base at V and 6 bases at J, with 12 bases between. Per the germline V gene, CDR1 is LGHNA and CDR2 is YSLEER. The CDR3 spans 14 residues. CDR3 sequence (DNA): TGCGCCAGCAGCCAAGGTTTAACGTCTCCTGAAGCTTTCTTT. This encodes CASSQGLTSPEAFF.

The chain couples TRBV29-1 to TRBJ1-1, with D perhaps matching TRBD1 (6 bases). Germline loops: CDR1 SQVTM, CDR2 ANQGSEA. This CDR3 region has 17 residues. Trimming removed 1 base from V and 6 bases from J, with 24 bases in between. The CDR3, as DNA: TGCAGCGTTGAAGCCCTCGGAACCCTCAGGGGTGATGCTGAAGCTTTCTTT. Translation: CSVEALGTLRGDAEAFF. Combining the CDR3 with reference TRBV29-1 and TRBJ1-1 gives the whole variable domain SAVISQKPSRDICQRGTSLTIQCQVDSQVTMMFWYRQQPGQSLTLIATANQGSEATYESGFVIDKFPISRPNLTFSTLTVSNMSPEDSSIYLCSVEALGTLRGDAEAFFGQGTRLTVV.

This chain connects TRBV19 to TRBJ2-2; D possibly corresponds to TRBD2 (7 bases). Germline CDR1 LNHDA, CDR2 SQIVND (reference sequence). The CDR3 totals 17 residues. Trimming removed 5 bases at V and 1 base at J, with 17 bases between. The CDR3 DNA follows: TGTGCCAGTAGTGGACCGGGGGGCTCGAGGAACACCGGGGAGCTGTTTTTT. This encodes CASSGPGGSRNTGELFF. Drawing the rest from reference TRBV19 and TRBJ2-2, the complete variable domain is DGGITQSPKYLFRKEGQNVTLSCEQNLNHDAMYWYRQDPGQGLRLIYYSQIVNDFQKGDIAEGYSVSREKKESFPLTVTSAQKNPTAFYLCASSGPGGSRNTGELFFGEGSRLTVL.